This is a list of T cell receptor beta chains from one sample in a study of T cell repertoires in cytomegalovirus infection. TCRdb reprocessed the reads via MiXCR and lists one record per CDR3 protein. Of approximately 630,000 distinct CDR3 sequences in the sample, 20% to 30% are singletons; the top ten hold 6.5% to 10%. The sequenced sample was CD8+ T cells from PBMCs. The receptors shown here come from a human donor in good health (CMV status not recorded). Some clones in this sample may be carry-over from other donors' samples. Each CDR3 is given with its conserved first and last residue. The D gene is left open where the match is weak. Not every row has a clone size; where given, it reads once, few, many or a size class.

CDR3 length: 10; V gene: TRBV6-2/TRBV6-3; clone size: NA; J gene: TRBJ2-3; D gene: NA; CDR3 DNA: TGTGCCACCTTTTACGATACGCAGTATTTT; CDR3 protein: CATFYDTQYF
CDR3 length: 15; V gene: TRBV5-1; clone size: NA; J gene: TRBJ2-1; D gene: TRBD1; CDR3 DNA: TGCGTCAGCAGCTTACGTCCGGGACAGGGTGATGAGCAGTTCTTC; CDR3 protein: CVSSLRPGQGDEQFF
CDR3 length: 11; V gene: TRBV13; clone size: NA; J gene: TRBJ2-3; D gene: NA; CDR3 DNA: TGTGCCAGCAGCCCTTCTCATACGCAGTATTTT; CDR3 protein: CASSPSHTQYF
CDR3 length: 15; V gene: TRBV6-8; clone size: NA; J gene: TRBJ1-2; D gene: NA; CDR3 DNA: TGTGCCAGCAGTTACTCAGGGGCGGAGGACTATGGCTACACCTTC; CDR3 protein: CASSYSGAEDYGYTF
CDR3 length: 14; V gene: TRBV5-4; clone size: NA; J gene: TRBJ2-5; D gene: NA; CDR3 DNA: TGTGCCAGCAGCTTTAAAGGGAGCCAAGAGACCCAGTACTTC; CDR3 protein: CASSFKGSQETQYF
CDR3 length: 12; V gene: TRBV7-2; clone size: few; J gene: TRBJ2-1; D gene: NA; CDR3 DNA: TGTGCCAGCCTACCGGTGGGCAATGAGCAGTTCTTC; CDR3 protein: CASLPVGNEQFF
CDR3 length: 15; V gene: TRBV20-1; clone size: NA; J gene: TRBJ1-5; D gene: NA; CDR3 DNA: TGCAGTGCCATTGTACAGGGATGGGGCAATCAGCCCCAGCATTTT; CDR3 protein: CSAIVQGWGNQPQHF
CDR3 length: 13; V gene: TRBV10-3; clone size: NA; J gene: TRBJ1-4; D gene: NA; CDR3 DNA: TGTGCCATCAGTGACAACAGGGATGAAAAACTGTTTTTT; CDR3 protein: CAISDNRDEKLFF
CDR3 length: 14; V gene: TRBV25-1; clone size: NA; J gene: TRBJ2-3; D gene: NA; CDR3 DNA: TGTGCCAGCAGTGATAAACAGGATCCAGATACGCAGTATTTT; CDR3 protein: CASSDKQDPDTQYF
CDR3 length: 16; V gene: TRBV20-1; clone size: few; J gene: TRBJ2-1; D gene: TRBD2; CDR3 DNA: TGCAGTGCTAGAGACCTTACTAGCGGTTCCTACAATGAGCAGTTCTTC; CDR3 protein: CSARDLTSGSYNEQFF
CDR3 length: 15; V gene: TRBV15; clone size: NA; J gene: TRBJ1-5; D gene: NA; CDR3 DNA: TGTGTCACCGCCCCAGACAGGTCTATCCTTCAGCCCCAGCATTTT; CDR3 protein: CVTAPDRSILQPQHF
CDR3 length: 14; V gene: TRBV20-1; clone size: NA; J gene: TRBJ2-1; D gene: TRBD2; CDR3 DNA: TGCAGTGCTATTAGACTAGCGGGGGTACCTGAGCAGTTCTTC; CDR3 protein: CSAIRLAGVPEQFF
CDR3 length: 15; V gene: TRBV7-9; clone size: many; J gene: TRBJ2-1; D gene: TRBD2; CDR3 DNA: TGTGCCAGCAGCTCTAGCGGGGGCCCCTACAATGAGCAGTTCTTC; CDR3 protein: CASSSSGGPYNEQFF
CDR3 length: 12; V gene: TRBV6-8; clone size: NA; J gene: TRBJ2-1; D gene: TRBD1; CDR3 DNA: TGTGCCAGCAACCGAGGGGGCCTTGAGCAGTTCTTC; CDR3 protein: CASNRGGLEQFF
CDR3 length: 13; V gene: TRBV7-9; clone size: NA; J gene: TRBJ2-2; D gene: NA; CDR3 DNA: TGTGCCAGCAGCTTCATAGCGACCGGGGAGCTGTTTTTT; CDR3 protein: CASSFIATGELFF
CDR3 length: 15; V gene: TRBV12-3/TRBV12-4; clone size: NA; J gene: TRBJ2-3; D gene: TRBD1; CDR3 DNA: TGTGCCAGCAGTCTCAGGACAGGCTACACAGATACGCAGTATTTT; CDR3 protein: CASSLRTGYTDTQYF
CDR3 length: 16; V gene: TRBV20-1; clone size: few; J gene: TRBJ2-5; D gene: TRBD1; CDR3 DNA: TGCAGTGCTGAGGATGGGGACAGAAGAGATGGAGAGACCCAGTACTTC; CDR3 protein: CSAEDGDRRDGETQYF
CDR3 length: 16; V gene: TRBV12-3/TRBV12-4; clone size: many; J gene: TRBJ1-3; D gene: NA; CDR3 DNA: TGTGCCAGCACACCCGTGGGGTCGGGGTCTGGAAACACCATATATTTT; CDR3 protein: CASTPVGSGSGNTIYF
CDR3 length: 14; V gene: TRBV7-2; clone size: many; J gene: TRBJ1-1; D gene: NA; CDR3 DNA: TGTGCCAGCAGCTTACTTAAAGCTAACACTGAAGCTTTCTTT; CDR3 protein: CASSLLKANTEAFF
CDR3 length: 16; V gene: TRBV29-1; clone size: few; J gene: TRBJ2-1; D gene: TRBD1; CDR3 DNA: TGCAGCGTTGTTGGACAGGTGGAAAGCTCCTACAATGAGCAGTTCTTC; CDR3 protein: CSVVGQVESSYNEQFF
CDR3 length: 16; V gene: TRBV7-9; clone size: few; J gene: TRBJ1-1; D gene: NA; CDR3 DNA: TGTGCCAGCAGCTTAGATCGACAGACCATGAACACTGAAGCTTTCTTT; CDR3 protein: CASSLDRQTMNTEAFF
CDR3 length: 12; V gene: TRBV2; clone size: NA; J gene: TRBJ2-5; D gene: NA; CDR3 DNA: TGTGCCACACGGGGAGGACAAGAGACCCAGTACTTC; CDR3 protein: CATRGGQETQYF
CDR3 length: 16; V gene: TRBV3-1; clone size: NA; J gene: TRBJ2-5; D gene: TRBD2; CDR3 DNA: TGTGCCAGCAGCCAAGGAGGGACTAGCCCCGTGGAGACCCAGTACTTC; CDR3 protein: CASSQGGTSPVETQYF
CDR3 length: 17; V gene: TRBV6-1; clone size: few; J gene: TRBJ2-1; D gene: NA; CDR3 DNA: TGTGCCAGCAGTGAATCCAGTGGCGGGGTACGTTTTAATGAGCAGTTCTTC; CDR3 protein: CASSESSGGVRFNEQFF
CDR3 length: 15; V gene: TRBV20-1; clone size: NA; J gene: TRBJ1-2; D gene: TRBD1; CDR3 DNA: TGCAGTGCTAGAGGGCTCCGGGACAGCTACCATGGCTACACCTTC; CDR3 protein: CSARGLRDSYHGYTF
CDR3 length: 15; V gene: TRBV7-2; clone size: many; J gene: TRBJ2-3; D gene: NA; CDR3 DNA: TGTGCCAGCAGCTTAGACCTGAGACCCACAGATACGCAGTATTTT; CDR3 protein: CASSLDLRPTDTQYF
CDR3 length: 16; V gene: TRBV7-9; clone size: many; J gene: TRBJ2-3; D gene: NA; CDR3 DNA: TGTGCCAGCAGCTTTATAGAGGAGCTAGCTCCAGATACGCAGTATTTT; CDR3 protein: CASSFIEELAPDTQYF
CDR3 length: 17; V gene: TRBV7-8; clone size: many; J gene: TRBJ2-3; D gene: NA; CDR3 DNA: TGTGCCAGCAGCTTAGCTGCAGAAGTCACTAGCACAGATACGCAGTATTTT; CDR3 protein: CASSLAAEVTSTDTQYF
CDR3 length: 21; V gene: TRBV20-1; clone size: once; J gene: TRBJ2-3; D gene: TRBD1; CDR3 DNA: TGCAGTGCTAGGCCTTTTCCCGGACAGGGGCCCTCATCTGATTACACAGATACGCAGTATTTT; CDR3 protein: CSARPFPGQGPSSDYTDTQYF
CDR3 length: 17; V gene: TRBV7-2; clone size: many; J gene: TRBJ1-5; D gene: NA; CDR3 DNA: TGTGCCAGCAGCTTAAGTGCCAGGGGACGGGTAGGTCAGCCCCAGCATTTT; CDR3 protein: CASSLSARGRVGQPQHF
CDR3 length: 12; V gene: TRBV7-6; clone size: NA; J gene: TRBJ2-7; D gene: NA; CDR3 DNA: TGTGCCAGCAGCTTAGTCGACGACGAGCAGTACTTC; CDR3 protein: CASSLVDDEQYF
CDR3 length: 16; V gene: TRBV6-5; clone size: few; J gene: TRBJ1-3; D gene: NA; CDR3 DNA: TGTGCCAGCAGTTACAGGAACAGGGAGGCTGGAAACACCATATATTTT; CDR3 protein: CASSYRNREAGNTIYF
CDR3 length: 13; V gene: TRBV12-3/TRBV12-4; clone size: many; J gene: TRBJ2-7; D gene: NA; CDR3 DNA: TGTGCCAGCAGTTTCGACAGTATCTACGAGCAGTACTTC; CDR3 protein: CASSFDSIYEQYF
CDR3 length: 13; V gene: TRBV7-9; clone size: many; J gene: TRBJ1-2; D gene: NA; CDR3 DNA: TGTGCCAGCAGCTTCCCCGGGTTCGATGGCTACACCTTC; CDR3 protein: CASSFPGFDGYTF
CDR3 length: 11; V gene: TRBV9; clone size: NA; J gene: TRBJ2-1; D gene: TRBD2; CDR3 DNA: TGTGCCAGCAGCGGAGGGAGGGGGCAGTTCTTC; CDR3 protein: CASSGGRGQFF
CDR3 length: 15; V gene: TRBV20-1; clone size: NA; J gene: TRBJ1-1; D gene: TRBD1; CDR3 DNA: TGCAGTGCTAGAGATTGGGGACAGGGGGCGCCGGGAGCTTTCTTT; CDR3 protein: CSARDWGQGAPGAFF
CDR3 length: 15; V gene: TRBV7-2; clone size: few; J gene: TRBJ2-5; D gene: TRBD2; CDR3 DNA: TGTGCCAGCAGCTTACTAGCGGGGAGGCGAGAGACCCAGTACTTC; CDR3 protein: CASSLLAGRRETQYF
CDR3 length: 15; V gene: TRBV7-3; clone size: NA; J gene: TRBJ1-2; D gene: TRBD1; CDR3 DNA: TGTGCCAGCAGCTTAATGGGAGGGGGCGCAGGCGGCTACACCTTC; CDR3 protein: CASSLMGGGAGGYTF
CDR3 length: 14; V gene: TRBV7-8; clone size: NA; J gene: TRBJ2-5; D gene: NA; CDR3 DNA: TGTGCCAGCAGCTTTTTCCAGGAACAAGAGACCCAGTACTTC; CDR3 protein: CASSFFQEQETQYF
CDR3 length: 12; V gene: TRBV20-1; clone size: NA; J gene: TRBJ1-1; D gene: NA; CDR3 DNA: TGCAGTGCTAGATGGCAAAACACTGAAGCTTTCTTT; CDR3 protein: CSARWQNTEAFF
CDR3 length: 15; V gene: TRBV6-1; clone size: many; J gene: TRBJ2-6; D gene: NA; CDR3 DNA: TGTGCCAGCAGTTTGTCGGTCTCTGGGGCCAACGTCCTGACTTTC; CDR3 protein: CASSLSVSGANVLTF
CDR3 length: 10; V gene: TRBV6-6; clone size: many; J gene: TRBJ1-1; D gene: NA; CDR3 DNA: TGTGCCAGCGAGGGCACTGAAGCTTTCTTT; CDR3 protein: CASEGTEAFF
CDR3 length: 13; V gene: TRBV7-8; clone size: many; J gene: TRBJ2-7; D gene: NA; CDR3 DNA: TGTGCCAGCAGCTTACAAGGGAACTACGAGCAGTACTTC; CDR3 protein: CASSLQGNYEQYF
CDR3 length: 15; V gene: TRBV7-2; clone size: many; J gene: TRBJ2-1; D gene: NA; CDR3 DNA: TGTGCCAGCAGCTTAGAGATAAGCGCCTACAATGAGCAGTTCTTC; CDR3 protein: CASSLEISAYNEQFF
CDR3 length: 14; V gene: TRBV6-2/TRBV6-3; clone size: NA; J gene: TRBJ1-1; D gene: NA; CDR3 DNA: TGTGCCAGCAGTTACCCGGGGACGAACACTGAAGCTTTCTTT; CDR3 protein: CASSYPGTNTEAFF
CDR3 length: 18; V gene: TRBV7-9; clone size: NA; J gene: TRBJ2-1; D gene: TRBD2; CDR3 DNA: TGTGCCAGCAGCCCTCTCGGGCTAGCGGGGGGGCGGGACAATGAGCAGTTCTTC; CDR3 protein: CASSPLGLAGGRDNEQFF